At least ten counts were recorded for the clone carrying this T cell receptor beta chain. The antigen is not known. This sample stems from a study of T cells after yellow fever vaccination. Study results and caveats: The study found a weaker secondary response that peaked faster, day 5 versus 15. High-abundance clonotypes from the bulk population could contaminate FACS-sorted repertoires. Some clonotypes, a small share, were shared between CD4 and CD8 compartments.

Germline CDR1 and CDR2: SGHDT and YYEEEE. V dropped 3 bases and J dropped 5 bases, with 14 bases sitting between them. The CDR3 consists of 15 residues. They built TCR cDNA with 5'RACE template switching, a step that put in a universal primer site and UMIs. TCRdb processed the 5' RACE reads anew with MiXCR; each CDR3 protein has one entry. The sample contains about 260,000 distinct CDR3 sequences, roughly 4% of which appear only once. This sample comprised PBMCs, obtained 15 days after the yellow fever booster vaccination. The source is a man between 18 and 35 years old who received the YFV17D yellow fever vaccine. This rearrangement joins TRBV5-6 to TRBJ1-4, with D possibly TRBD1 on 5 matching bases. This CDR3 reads CASSSPTAINEKLFF. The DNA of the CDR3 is TGTGCCAGCAGCTCTCCGACAGCCATAAATGAAAAACTGTTTTTT.